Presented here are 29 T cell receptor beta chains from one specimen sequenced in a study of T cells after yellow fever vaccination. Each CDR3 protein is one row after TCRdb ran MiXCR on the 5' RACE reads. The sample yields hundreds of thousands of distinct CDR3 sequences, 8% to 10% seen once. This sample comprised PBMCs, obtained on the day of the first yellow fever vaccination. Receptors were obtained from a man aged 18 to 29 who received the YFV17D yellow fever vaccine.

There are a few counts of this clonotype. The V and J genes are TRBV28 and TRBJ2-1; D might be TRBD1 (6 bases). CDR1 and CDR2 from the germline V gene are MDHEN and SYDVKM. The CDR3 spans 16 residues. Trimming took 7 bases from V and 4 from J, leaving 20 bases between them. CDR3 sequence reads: CASIAKPGHRYNEQFF. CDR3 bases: TGTGCCAGCATAGCAAAACCGGGACACCGATACAATGAGCAGTTCTTC.

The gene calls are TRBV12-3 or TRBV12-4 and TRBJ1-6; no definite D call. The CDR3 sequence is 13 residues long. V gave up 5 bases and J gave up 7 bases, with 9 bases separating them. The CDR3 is CASSRQPNSPLHF. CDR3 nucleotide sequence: TGTGCCAGCAGTAGGCAGCCCAATTCACCCCTCCACTTT.

CDR3: CATSGLAGGKEQFF. The CDR3 region has the DNA TGTGCCACCAGTGGCCTAGCGGGGGGCAAAGAGCAGTTCTTC. The chain uses TRBV24-1 and TRBJ2-1, with TRBD2 identical over 11 bases. J lost 10 bases, V lost 5 bases, and 6 bases had no gene match. CDR3 length: 14 amino acids. Germline V gene sequence: CDR1 KGHDR, CDR2 SFDVKD.

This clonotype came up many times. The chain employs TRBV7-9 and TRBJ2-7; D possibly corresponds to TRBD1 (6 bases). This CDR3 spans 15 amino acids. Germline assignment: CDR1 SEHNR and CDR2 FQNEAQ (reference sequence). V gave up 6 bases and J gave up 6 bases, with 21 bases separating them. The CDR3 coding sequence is TGTGCCAGCAGGCGGGCAGGGGCCCTATTAAGCGAGCAGTACTTC. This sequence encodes CASRRAGALLSEQYF. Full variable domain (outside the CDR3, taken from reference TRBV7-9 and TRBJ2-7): DTGVSQNPRHKITKRGQNVTFRCDPISEHNRLYWYRQTLGQGPEFLTYFQNEAQLEKSRLLSDRFSAERPKGSFSTLEIQRTEQGDSAMYLCASRRAGALLSEQYFGPGTRLTVT.

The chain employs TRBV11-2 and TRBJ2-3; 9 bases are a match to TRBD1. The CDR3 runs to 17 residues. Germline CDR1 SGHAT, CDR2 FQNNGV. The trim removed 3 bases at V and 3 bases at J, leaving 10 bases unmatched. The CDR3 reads CASSFGTGMGFTDTQYF. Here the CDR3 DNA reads TGTGCCAGCAGCTTTGGGACAGGGATGGGATTTACAGATACGCAGTATTTT.

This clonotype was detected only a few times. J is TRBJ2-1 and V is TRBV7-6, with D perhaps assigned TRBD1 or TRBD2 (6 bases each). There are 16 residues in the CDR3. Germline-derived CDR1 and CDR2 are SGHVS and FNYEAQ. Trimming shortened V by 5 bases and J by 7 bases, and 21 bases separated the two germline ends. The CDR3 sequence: CASSREGELARNEQFF. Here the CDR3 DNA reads TGTGCCAGCAGCCGCGAGGGGGAACTAGCTAGGAATGAGCAGTTCTTC.

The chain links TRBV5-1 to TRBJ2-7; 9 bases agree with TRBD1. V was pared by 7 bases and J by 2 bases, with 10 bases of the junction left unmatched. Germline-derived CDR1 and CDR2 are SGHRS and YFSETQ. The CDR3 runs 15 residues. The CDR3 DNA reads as TGCGCCAGCTTTCCCGGGACAGGGAACCCCTACGAGCAGTACTTC. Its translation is CASFPGTGNPYEQYF.

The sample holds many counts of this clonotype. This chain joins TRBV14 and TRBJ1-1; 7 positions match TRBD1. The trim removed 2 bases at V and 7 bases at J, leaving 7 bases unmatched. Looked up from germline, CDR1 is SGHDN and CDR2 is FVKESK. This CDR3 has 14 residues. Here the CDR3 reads CASSQSRQGGEAFF. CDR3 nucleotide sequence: TGTGCCAGCAGCCAATCCAGACAGGGTGGTGAAGCTTTCTTT.

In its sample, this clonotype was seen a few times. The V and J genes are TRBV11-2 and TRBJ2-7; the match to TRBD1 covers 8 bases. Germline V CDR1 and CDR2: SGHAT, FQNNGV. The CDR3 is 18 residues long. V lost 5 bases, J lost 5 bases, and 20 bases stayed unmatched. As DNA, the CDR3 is TGTGCCAGCAGCCCCTTCGGGACAGGCGGGACATTCACGGACGAGCAGTACTTC. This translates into CASSPFGTGGTFTDEQYF.

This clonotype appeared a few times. This CDR3 reads CASSFQEQGDTEAFF. As DNA, the CDR3 is TGTGCCAGCAGCTTTCAGGAACAGGGAGACACTGAAGCTTTCTTT. The J gene is TRBJ1-1, the V gene TRBV7-2; a weak D match, TRBD1 (6 bases). CDR1 is SGHTA and CDR2 is FQGNSA in the germline V gene. CDR3 size: 15 residues. Trimming shortened V by 3 bases and J by 3 bases, and 14 bases separated the two germline ends.

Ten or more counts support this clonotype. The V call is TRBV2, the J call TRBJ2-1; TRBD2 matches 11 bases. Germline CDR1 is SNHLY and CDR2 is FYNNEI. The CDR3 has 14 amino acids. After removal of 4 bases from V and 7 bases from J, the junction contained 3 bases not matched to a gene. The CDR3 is CASSVAGGQNEQFF. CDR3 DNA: TGTGCCAGCAGTGTAGCGGGGGGGCAAAATGAGCAGTTCTTC.

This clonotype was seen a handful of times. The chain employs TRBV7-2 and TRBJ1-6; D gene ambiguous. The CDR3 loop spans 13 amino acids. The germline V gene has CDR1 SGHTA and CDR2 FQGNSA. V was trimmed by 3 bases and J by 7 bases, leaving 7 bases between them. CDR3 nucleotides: TGTGCCAGCAGCTTTCGCCAAAATTCACCCCTCCACTTT. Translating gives CASSFRQNSPLHF.

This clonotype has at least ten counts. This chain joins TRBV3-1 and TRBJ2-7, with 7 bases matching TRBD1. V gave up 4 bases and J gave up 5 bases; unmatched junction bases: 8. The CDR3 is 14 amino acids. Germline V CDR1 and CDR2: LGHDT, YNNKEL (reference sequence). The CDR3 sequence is CASSPDRLSNEQYF. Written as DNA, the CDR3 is TGTGCCAGCAGCCCGGACAGGCTATCCAACGAGCAGTACTTC.

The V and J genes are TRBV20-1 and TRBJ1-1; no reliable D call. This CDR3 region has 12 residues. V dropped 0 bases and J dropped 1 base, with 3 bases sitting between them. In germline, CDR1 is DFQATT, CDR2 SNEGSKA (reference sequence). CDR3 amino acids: CSAREPNTEAFF. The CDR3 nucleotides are TGCAGTGCTAGAGAACCGAACACTGAAGCTTTCTTT.

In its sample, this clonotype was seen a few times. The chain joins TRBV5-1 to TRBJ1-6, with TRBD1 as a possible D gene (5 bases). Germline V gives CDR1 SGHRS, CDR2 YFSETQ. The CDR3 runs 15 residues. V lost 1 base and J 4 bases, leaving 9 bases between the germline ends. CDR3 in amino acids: CASSLWGDYNSPLHF. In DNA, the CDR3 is TGCGCCAGCAGCTTGTGGGGCGATTATAATTCACCCCTCCACTTT.

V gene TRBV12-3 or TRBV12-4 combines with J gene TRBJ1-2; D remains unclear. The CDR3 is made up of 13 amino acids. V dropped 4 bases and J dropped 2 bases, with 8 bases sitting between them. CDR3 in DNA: TGTGCCAGCAGTTACAGAATAAACTATGGCTACACCTTC. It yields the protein CASSYRINYGYTF.

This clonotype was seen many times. The CDR3 region is CASSRMVDRSYEQYF. CDR3 DNA sequence: TGTGCCAGCAGTAGAATGGTGGACCGTTCCTACGAGCAGTACTTC. This rearrangement joins TRBV6-1 to TRBJ2-7; no reliable D call. Germline lookup yields CDR1 MNHNS and CDR2 SASEGT. CDR3 length equals 15 residues. The ends were cut back, 5 bases at V and 1 base at J, with 15 bases in the middle.

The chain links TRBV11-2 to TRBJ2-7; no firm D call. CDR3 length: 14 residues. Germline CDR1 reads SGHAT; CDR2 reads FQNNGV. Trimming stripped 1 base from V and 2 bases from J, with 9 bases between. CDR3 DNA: TGTGCCAGCAGCTTAGGAGTTTTCGCCTACGAGCAGTACGTC. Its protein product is CASSLGVFAYEQYV.

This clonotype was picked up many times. CDR3: CASSIGPGNTEAFF. CDR3 nucleotide sequence: TGTGCCAGTAGTATTGGCCCGGGGAACACTGAAGCTTTCTTT. V is TRBV19 and J is TRBJ1-1; D ambiguous. CDR3 size: 14 residues. Trimming took 3 bases from V and 1 from J, leaving 9 bases between them. Germline CDR1 and CDR2: LNHDA and SQIVND (reference sequence).

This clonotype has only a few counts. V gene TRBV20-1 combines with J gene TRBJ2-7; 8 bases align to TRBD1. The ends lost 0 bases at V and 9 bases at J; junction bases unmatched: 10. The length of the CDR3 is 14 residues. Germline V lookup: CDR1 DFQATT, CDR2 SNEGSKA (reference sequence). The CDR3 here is CSARESVGQGRQYV. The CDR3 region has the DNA TGCAGTGCTAGAGAGTCGGTCGGACAGGGAAGGCAGTACGTC.

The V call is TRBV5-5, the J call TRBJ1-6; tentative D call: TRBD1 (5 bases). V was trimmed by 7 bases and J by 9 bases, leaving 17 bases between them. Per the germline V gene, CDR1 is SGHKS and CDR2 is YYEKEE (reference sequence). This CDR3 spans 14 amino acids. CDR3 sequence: CASRPGGGGSPLHF. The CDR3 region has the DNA TGTGCCAGCCGCCCCGGGGGGGGGGGTTCACCCCTCCACTTT.

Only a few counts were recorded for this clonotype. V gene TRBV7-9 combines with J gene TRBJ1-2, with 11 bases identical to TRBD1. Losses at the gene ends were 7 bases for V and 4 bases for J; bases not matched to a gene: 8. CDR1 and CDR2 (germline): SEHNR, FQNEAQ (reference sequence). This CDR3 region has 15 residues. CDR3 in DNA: TGTGCCAGCATCCAGGACAGGGGGCAAAGCTATGGCTACACCTTC. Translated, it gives CASIQDRGQSYGYTF.

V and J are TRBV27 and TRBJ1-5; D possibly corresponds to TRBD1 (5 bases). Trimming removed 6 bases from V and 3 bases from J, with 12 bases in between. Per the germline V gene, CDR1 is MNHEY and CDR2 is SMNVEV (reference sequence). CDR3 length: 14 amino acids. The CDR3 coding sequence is TGTGCCAGCAGGACAAGGGGACTCAATCAGCCCCAGCATTTT. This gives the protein CASRTRGLNQPQHF.

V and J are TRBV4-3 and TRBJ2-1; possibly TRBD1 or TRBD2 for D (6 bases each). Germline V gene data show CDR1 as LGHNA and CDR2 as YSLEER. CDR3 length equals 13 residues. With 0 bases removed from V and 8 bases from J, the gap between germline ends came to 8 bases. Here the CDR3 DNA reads TGCGCCAGCAGCCAAGATCGGGGGCATGAGCAGTTCTTC. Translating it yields CASSQDRGHEQFF.

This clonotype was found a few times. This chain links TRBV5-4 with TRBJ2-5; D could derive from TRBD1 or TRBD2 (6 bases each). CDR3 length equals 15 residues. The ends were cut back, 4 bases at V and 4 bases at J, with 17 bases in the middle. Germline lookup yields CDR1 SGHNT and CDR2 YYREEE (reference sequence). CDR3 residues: CASSAGRGRGETQYF. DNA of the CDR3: TGTGCCAGCAGCGCGGGACGGGGGCGGGGAGAGACCCAGTACTTC.

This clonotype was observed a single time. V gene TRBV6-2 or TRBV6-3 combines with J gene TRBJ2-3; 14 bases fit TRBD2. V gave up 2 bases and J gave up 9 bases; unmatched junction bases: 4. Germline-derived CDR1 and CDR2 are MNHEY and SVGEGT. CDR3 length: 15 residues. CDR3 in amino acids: CASSYGLAGGQTQYF. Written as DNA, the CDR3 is TGTGCCAGCAGTTACGGACTAGCGGGGGGTCAGACGCAGTATTTT.

CDR3 in amino acids: CASQPRRGSYEQYF. CDR3 sequence (DNA): TGTGCCTCTCAACCACGCCGGGGTTCCTACGAGCAGTACTTC. The V call is TRBV30, the J call TRBJ2-7; a possible D gene is TRBD2 (5 bases). The ends were cut back, 7 bases at V and 1 base at J, with 17 bases in the middle. CDR3 length: 14 residues. The germline gives CDR1 GTSNPN, CDR2 SVGIG (reference sequence).

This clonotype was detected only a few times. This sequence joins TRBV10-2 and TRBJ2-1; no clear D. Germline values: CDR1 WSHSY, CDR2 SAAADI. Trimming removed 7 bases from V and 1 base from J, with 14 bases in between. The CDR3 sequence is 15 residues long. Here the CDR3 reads CASKRMGVSYNEQFF. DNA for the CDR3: TGCGCCAGCAAACGAATGGGTGTTTCCTACAATGAGCAGTTCTTC.

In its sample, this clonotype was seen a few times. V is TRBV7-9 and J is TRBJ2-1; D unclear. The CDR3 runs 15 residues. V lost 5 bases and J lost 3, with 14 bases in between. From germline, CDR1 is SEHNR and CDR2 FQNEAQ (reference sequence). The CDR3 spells CASSRSVLGYNEQFF. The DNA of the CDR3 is TGTGCCAGCAGCCGGTCGGTCCTCGGCTACAATGAGCAGTTCTTC.